The 8 T cell receptor beta chains reported below all come from one sample, sequenced in a study of control samples from healthy donors and cancer patients. Generated by immunoSEQ multiplex PCR, the TCRdb table keeps only in-frame clones and is missing some. Of under 150,000 clones detected, around 96% appear once; the ten largest clones hold 3.6%. Specimen: blood. These receptors were collected from a man aged 25 to 40 in good health.

The V gene is TRBV7-6, the J gene TRBJ2-3; 9 bases map to TRBD2. Unmatched junction bases numbered 6, after V lost 3 bases and J lost 2 bases. Germline CDR1 and CDR2: SGHVS and FNYEAQ. This CDR3 comprises 16 residues. CDR3 nucleotides: TGTGCCAGCAGCTTCCTTAGCGGGGGCCTCACAGATACGCAGTATTTT. As protein: CASSFLSGGLTDTQYF.

The J gene is TRBJ1-1, the V gene TRBV4-1; D may be TRBD1 (5 bases). Deletions cut 2 bases from V and 6 bases from J, with 13 bases between. The CDR3 has 14 residues. The germline V gene encodes CDR1 MGHRA and CDR2 YSYEKL. In DNA, the CDR3 is TGCGCCAGCAGCCAACCTTGGCAGGGTCCTGAAGCTTTCTTT. Residues: CASSQPWQGPEAFF.

This chain links TRBV7-2 with TRBJ1-5, with D maybe TRBD1 (5 bases). CDR1 and CDR2 from the germline V gene are SGHTA and FQGNSA. This CDR3 comprises 17 residues. Trimming left V 1 base short and J 0 bases short, with 13 bases between. The CDR3 loop reads CASSLVGADDSNQPQHF. CDR3 DNA: TGTGCCAGCAGCTTAGTAGGGGCAGATGATAGCAATCAGCCCCAGCATTTT.

The chain carries TRBV4-3 and TRBJ1-4, with D uncertain. Germline-derived CDR1 and CDR2 are LGHNA and YSLEER. There are 14 residues in the CDR3. The V end lost 6 bases, the J end lost 8 bases, and 16 bases lay between the germline ends. The CDR3 loop is CASSHGPAEEKLFF. The CDR3 coding sequence is TGCGCCAGCAGTCACGGACCCGCAGAGGAAAAACTGTTTTTT.

This chain links TRBV7-8 with TRBJ1-1, with a possible D match to TRBD1 (5 bases). Germline CDR1 reads SGHVS; CDR2 reads FQNEAQ. Trimming removed 2 bases from V and 0 bases from J, with 10 bases in between. The CDR3 has 15 residues. CDR3 sequence (DNA): TGTGCCAGCAGCTTACGGGGGAAGGTGAACACTGAAGCTTTCTTT. Translation: CASSLRGKVNTEAFF.

The V call is TRBV28, the J call TRBJ2-3; 10 nucleotides line up with TRBD2. Germline CDR1 is MDHEN and CDR2 is SYDVKM. The CDR3 covers 14 residues. V shed 7 bases, J shed 2 bases, and the junction held 3 bases outside the gene matches. This chain's CDR3 is CASTGLADTDTQYF. CDR3 DNA: TGTGCCAGCACCGGACTAGCGGACACAGATACGCAGTATTTT.

This clone was recorded once. This chain joins TRBV19 and TRBJ1-5; 8 bases are shared with TRBD1. The CDR3 loop spans 15 amino acids. Germline lookup yields CDR1 LNHDA and CDR2 SQIVND (reference sequence). V lost 6 bases and J lost 1; bases outside the gene matches: 5. In DNA, the CDR3 is TGTGCCAGTAGCCAAGGACAGGGCAGCAATCAGCCCCAGCATTTT. Residues: CASSQGQGSNQPQHF.

The chain has TRBV12-3 or TRBV12-4 and TRBJ1-1; D not certain. The V end was cut by 6 bases, the J end by 0 bases, with 8 bases between. This CDR3 has 13 amino acids. The CDR3 sequence is CASSPTLNTEAFF. The CDR3, as DNA: TGTGCCAGCAGCCCCACCCTGAACACTGAAGCTTTCTTT.